Included here is one TCR beta chain sequence, with context. CDR1 and CDR2 (germline): MNHEY, SMNVEV (reference sequence). The CDR3 has 14 residues. The V and J ends lost 6 bases and 4 bases respectively, with 15 bases between them. The source of the sample is a study of T cell changes during pregnancy in multiple sclerosis. This table comes from immunoSEQ multiplex PCR, and its TCRdb copy is limited to in-frame clones, with some not included. The data hold tens of thousands of clones, with 92% observed a single time. The source material was peripheral blood, sampled in the third trimester of pregnancy. The J gene is TRBJ1-2, the V gene TRBV27, with TRBD1 as a possible D gene (6 bases). This receptor was taken from a female donor in good health, enrolled as a control in a pregnancy study. CDR3 sequence reads: CASRNRATTYGYTF. CDR3 in DNA: TGTGCCAGCAGGAACAGGGCAACGACCTATGGCTACACCTTC.